This TCR beta chain was obtained from a study of cytomegalovirus exposure and HLA in healthy donors. Study as a whole: Counted in an early data release were approximately 80 million unique TCRs from HLA-typed donors.

V was cut by 0 bases and J by 8 bases, with 15 bases left in between. The germline CDR1 and CDR2 sequences are SGDLS and YYNGEE. This CDR3 comprises 15 residues. This clone was recorded once. Its matching antigen is unknown. Both 60 Vbeta primers and 13 Jbeta primers went into the PCR. As originally analysed: Later analysis identified some 80 million unique TCR beta chains, about 11 million shared. Clones were sequenced by immunoSEQ multiplex PCR, and TCRdb holds only the in-frame ones, with some missing. For V, J and clone size, that table is used; D and trimming come from the DNA. This sample carries under 130,000 clones, 60% to 85% of them seen once, and the ten largest clones take roughly 4.9%. General study points: Per a prior analysis, the majority of TCR beta V segments were productive roughly 87% or roughly 30% of the time. The availability of immune exposure information extended only to CMV serostatus.

Sequenced material: PBMCs. The clonotype originates from a female donor in good health and CMV-seropositive. This chain uses TRBV9 with TRBJ2-1, with D possibly matching TRBD2 (6 bases). The CDR3 nucleotides read TGTGCCAGCAGCGTAGGGGACTCCATACCCCATGAGCAGTTCTTC. This encodes CASSVGDSIPHEQFF.